This TCR beta chain was identified during a study of blood T cell repertoires in COVID-19. Across the study: COVID-19 samples collected from the United States, Italy and Spain covered acute and convalescent phases. The cDNA or gDNA used as material had been derived from T cells, B-cell-depleted T cells, or PBMCs.

The germline gives CDR1 SGHTS, CDR2 YDEGEE. With 0 bases clipped from V and 5 bases from J, the junction kept 15 bases outside the gene matches. The CDR3 sequence is 19 residues long. Study processing details: Estimates of nucleated cell counts were drawn from the amplification of reference gene primers. Measured with immunoSEQ multiplex PCR; TCRdb has only the in-frame clones, and not every one. That table is the source of V, J and clone size, and D and trimming were worked out from the DNA. The table lists about 150,000 clones, 80% of them singletons, with around 0.62% in the top ten. The specimen was peripheral blood. This clonotype originated in a man aged 60 to 75 with acute or convalescent COVID-19. The chain recombines TRBV5-8 with TRBJ2-1; 9 bases are shared with TRBD2. CDR3 DNA sequence: TGTGCCAGCAGCTTGGCCAAGATAGCGGGGGCGCAAGAGGACAATGAGCAGTTCTTC. Translation: CASSLAKIAGAQEDNEQFF.